The TCR beta chain described here comes from a study of blood T cell repertoires in COVID-19. About the study: Acute and convalescent COVID-19 specimens originated in the United States, Italy and Spain. T cells, B-cell-depleted T cells, or PBMCs supplied cDNA or gDNA.

In the original processing: Reference gene primer amplification in the assay estimated nucleated cell counts. Produced via immunoSEQ multiplex PCR; TCRdb's table is partial and in-frame only. V and J calls plus clone size are reproduced from that table; the DNA served to infer D and trimming. The data show around 100,000 clones, approximately 84% seen once. Per the germline V gene, CDR1 is MNHNY and CDR2 is SVGAGI (reference sequence). The CDR3 runs to 14 residues. V gave up 2 bases and J gave up 0 bases, with 7 bases separating them. This clone has a handful of counts. The receptor's source is a human donor in a cohort sampled during active COVID-19. The genes are TRBV6-6 and TRBJ1-1; D is ambiguous. The sequenced sample was peripheral blood. CDR3 sequence (DNA): TGTGCCAGCAGTTACGCAGAAATGAACACTGAAGCTTTCTTT. As protein: CASSYAEMNTEAFF.